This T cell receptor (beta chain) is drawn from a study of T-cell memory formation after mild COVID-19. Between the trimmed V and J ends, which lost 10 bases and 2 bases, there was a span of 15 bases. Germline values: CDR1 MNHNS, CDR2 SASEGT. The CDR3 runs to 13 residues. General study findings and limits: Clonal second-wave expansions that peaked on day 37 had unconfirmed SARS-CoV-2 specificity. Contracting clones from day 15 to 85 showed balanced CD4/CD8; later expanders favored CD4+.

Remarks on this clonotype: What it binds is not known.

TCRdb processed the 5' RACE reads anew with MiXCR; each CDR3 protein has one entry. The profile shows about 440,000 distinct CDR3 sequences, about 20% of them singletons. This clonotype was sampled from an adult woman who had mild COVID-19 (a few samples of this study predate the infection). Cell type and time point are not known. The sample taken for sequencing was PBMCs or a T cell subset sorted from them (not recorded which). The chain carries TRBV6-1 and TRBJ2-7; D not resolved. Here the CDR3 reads CATEDGFTYEQYF. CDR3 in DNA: TGTGCCACCGAGGACGGTTTTACCTACGAGCAGTACTTC.